The 14 T cell receptor beta chains reported below all come from one sample, sequenced in a study of T cell clonality in common variable immunodeficiency. Study-level findings and limits: In common variable immunodeficiency, TCR beta chains reportedly carried fewer deletions and N-nucleotide insertions.

The table came from immunoSEQ multiplex PCR; TCRdb's copy has only in-frame clones and leaves some out. In total the sample includes 15,000 to 20,000 clones, none of them seen once. Their antigen targets remain unknown. The sequencing input was peripheral blood mononuclear cells. The receptors here all came from a human donor with common variable immunodeficiency.

In the case of this clone: The CDR3 goes on 3 residues after the read ends, and that part is filled in from the germline J gene. The gene calls are TRBV7-2 and TRBJ2-1; 7 bases agree with TRBD1. V lost 7 bases, J lost 4 bases, and 10 bases stayed unmatched. Looked up from germline, CDR1 is SGHTA and CDR2 is FQGNSA. This CDR3 region has 15 residues. The sequenced part of the CDR3 DNA is TGTGCCAGCACCCCTGGGGGACAGCGTTACAATGAG. Its translation: CASTPGGQRYNE. The CDR3, in full, reads CASTPGGQRYNEQFF.

This clone has more than one count but fewer than ten. The read finishes 3 residues shy of the CDR3 end, and the germline J gene is used to complete it. The gene calls are TRBV2 and TRBJ1-2; D might be TRBD1 (6 bases). The CDR3 runs to 18 residues. The V gene's germline CDR1 is SNHLY and CDR2 FYNNEI. Trimming pared 1 base from V and 4 bases from J, leaving 22 bases between. The CDR3 bases that were read are TGTGCCAGCAGTGAAGGGTCAGGGGTCCCATATGAAGTCTATGGC. This translates into CASSEGSGVPYEVYG. In full, the CDR3 reads CASSEGSGVPYEVYGYTF. The whole variable domain, filled in from reference TRBV2 and TRBJ1-2, reads EPEVTQTPSHQVTQMGQEVILRCVPISNHLYFYWYRQILGQKVEFLVSFYNNEISEKSEIFDDQFSVERPDGSNFTLKIRSTKLEDSAMYFCASSEGSGVPYEVYGYTFGSGTRLTVV.

This clone was observed many times. The read is 3 residues too short to cover the CDR3 end, so that end is filled in from the germline J gene. The chain joins TRBV30 to TRBJ2-7; 7 bases align to TRBD2. The CDR3 has 14 amino acids. The junction had 6 bases not matched to a gene; V was cut back by 0 bases and J by 4 bases. Germline lookup yields CDR1 GTSNPN and CDR2 SVGIG (reference sequence). The covered CDR3 bases are TGTGCCTGGAGTGTACAGGTAGCGGGTTACGAG. Amino acid sequence: CAWSVQVAGYE. The full CDR3 protein is CAWSVQVAGYEQYF.

This clone has at least ten counts. The read is 3 residues too short to cover the CDR3 end, so that end is filled in from the germline J gene. V usage is TRBV20-1 and J usage is TRBJ2-3, with D maybe TRBD1 (6 bases). The CDR3 totals 13 residues. Between the trimmed V and J ends, which lost 5 bases and 0 bases, there was a span of 9 bases. The germline V gene has CDR1 DFQATT and CDR2 SNEGSKA (reference sequence). CDR3 protein: CSAGQTSTDTQYF. The sequenced CDR3 bases are TGCAGTGCTGGACAGACTAGCACAGATACG.

In this sample, this clone turned up many times. The read terminates 3 residues ahead of where the CDR3 ends, so the germline J gene completes it. The V and J genes are TRBV20-1 and TRBJ2-1, with 11 bases fitting TRBD2. The CDR3 totals 17 residues. Unmatched junction bases numbered 11, after V lost 3 bases and J lost 4 bases. Germline loops: CDR1 DFQATT, CDR2 SNEGSKA (reference sequence). The CDR3 bases that were read are TGCAGTGCTAGGCTACCCTTGGGGACTAGCGGATACAATGAG. Translated, it gives CSARLPLGTSGYNE. The CDR3, in full, reads CSARLPLGTSGYNEQFF.

This clone was observed a few times. Read sequence stops 3 residues before the CDR3 end, and the germline J gene provides the missing end. The J gene is TRBJ2-5, the V gene TRBV18, with 10 positions matching TRBD2. V gave up 0 bases and J gave up 4 bases; unmatched junction bases: 14. The CDR3 sequence is 19 residues long. Germline V lookup: CDR1 KGHSH, CDR2 LQKENI. The CDR3 loop is CASSPPRTQREGEGETQYF. The sequenced part of the CDR3 DNA is TGTGCCAGCTCACCACCACGTACCCAGCGGGAGGGAGAAGGAGAGACC.

In its sample, this clone was seen many times. The missing CDR3 end, 3 residues past where the read stops, is filled in from the germline J gene. This chain connects TRBV5-1 to TRBJ2-6; D not resolved. There are 15 residues in the CDR3. CDR1 SGHRS and CDR2 YFSETQ come from the germline V gene. Trimming stripped 1 base from V and 0 bases from J, with 5 bases between. The part of the CDR3 DNA that was read is TGCGCCAGCAGCTTGCAGGACTCTGGGGCCAACGTC. The encoded protein is CASSLQDSGANV. The complete CDR3 reads CASSLQDSGANVLTF.

This clone has a handful of counts. The CDR3 end is not reached by the read, which stops 3 residues before it; the germline J gene fills it in. The chain couples TRBV18 to TRBJ1-2, with 10 bases aligning to TRBD1. The germline gives CDR1 KGHSH, CDR2 LQKENI. There are 15 residues in the CDR3. Losses at the gene ends were 3 bases for V and 5 bases for J; bases not matched to a gene: 6. The CDR3 bases that were read are TGTGCCAGCTCACCGCGCCCGGGACAGGGGTATGGC. Translation: CASSPRPGQGYG. The full CDR3 sequence reads CASSPRPGQGYGYTF.

The table lists this clone with a few counts. From the germline J gene comes the end of the CDR3, since the read stops 3 residues before it. The chain couples TRBV7-9 to TRBJ1-2; possible D gene TRBD1, 6 bases. Per germline, CDR1 SEHNR and CDR2 FQNEAQ (reference sequence). The length of the CDR3 is 13 residues. V was clipped by 3 bases and J by 2 bases, with 7 bases between them. CDR3 in amino acids: CASSFGQNYGYTF. The sequenced CDR3 bases are TGTGCCAGCAGCTTTGGACAGAACTATGGC.

To note about this clone: With the read ending 3 residues before the CDR3 end, the germline J gene is used to fill in that end. The chain has TRBV2 and TRBJ1-5; no clear D. The CDR3 is 15 residues long. Germline CDR1 reads SNHLY; CDR2 reads FYNNEI. V lost 4 bases and J lost 0, with 10 bases in between. CDR3 region: CASSVSDISNQPQHF. CDR3 bases read: TGTGCCAGCAGTGTGTCAGATATTAGCAATCAGCCC.

This clone has a handful of counts. The CDR3 end falls 3 residues outside the read, so it is completed with the germline J gene. The chain links TRBV19 to TRBJ2-3; TRBD1 or TRBD2 may be the D gene (6 bases each). Trimming removed 5 bases at V and 6 bases at J, with 18 bases between. Germline CDR1 reads LNHDA; CDR2 reads SQIVND (reference sequence). The CDR3 spans 15 residues. The chain's CDR3 is CASSSQGQGRDTQYF. The CDR3 DNA, read in part, is TGTGCCAGTAGTTCCCAAGGGCAGGGGAGGGATACG. The whole variable domain, remainder taken from reference TRBV19 and TRBJ2-3, is DGGITQSPKYLFRKEGQNVTLSCEQNLNHDAMYWYRQDPGQGLRLIYYSQIVNDFQKGDIAEGYSVSREKKESFPLTVTSAQKNPTAFYLCASSSQGQGRDTQYFGPGTRLTVL.

Details on this clone: The missing CDR3 end, 3 residues past where the read stops, is filled in from the germline J gene. The same CDR3 is also encoded by other DNA sequences in this sample. This sequence joins TRBV7-2 and TRBJ2-1, with 12 positions matching TRBD2. Germline CDR1 and CDR2: SGHTA and FQGNSA. V lost 4 bases to trimming and J lost 6 bases; unmatched junction nucleotides: 4. This CDR3 has 15 amino acids. CDR3 protein: CASSYLAGGSNEQFF. The sequenced part of the CDR3 DNA is TGTGCCAGCAGCTACCTAGCGGGAGGGAGCAATGAG.

This clone was counted ten times or more. The sequenced fragment ends 3 residues before the CDR3 boundary, so the rest is inferred from the germline J gene. This chain joins TRBV2 and TRBJ2-1, with TRBD2 matching over 7 bases. Germline trimming cut 8 bases from V and 4 bases from J; bases unmatched to any gene: 5. CDR1 SNHLY and CDR2 FYNNEI come from the germline V gene. This CDR3 spans 13 amino acids. CDR3 in amino acids: CASLGLDYNEQFF. Incomplete CDR3 DNA: TGTGCCAGCTTAGGACTAGATTACAATGAG. Full variable domain (outside the CDR3, taken from reference TRBV2 and TRBJ2-1): EPEVTQTPSHQVTQMGQEVILRCVPISNHLYFYWYRQILGQKVEFLVSFYNNEISEKSEIFDDQFSVERPDGSNFTLKIRSTKLEDSAMYFCASLGLDYNEQFFGPGTRLTVL.

This clone counts as medium-sized. The sequence runs out 3 residues before the end of the CDR3; the remainder is reconstructed from the germline J gene. The chain uses TRBV7-2 and TRBJ2-7; 10 bases align to TRBD2. The germline V gene has CDR1 SGHTA and CDR2 FQGNSA. V gave up 5 bases and J gave up 6 bases; unmatched junction bases: 7. This CDR3 has 14 residues. CDR3 in amino acids: CASSPGTSEFEQYF. Partial CDR3 DNA: TGTGCCAGCAGCCCAGGGACTAGCGAGTTCGAG.